The 9 T cell receptor beta chains below come from one sample, sequenced in a study of T cell clones after liver transplantation. The assay was immunoSEQ multiplex PCR, and TCRdb's table has in-frame clones only and misses some. Of fewer than 110,000 clones in the sample, 84% were seen once. The sample was CD4+ T cells from blood, taken approximately 43 months after liver transplant. The receptors stem from a human patient who received a liver transplant. Some T cells may have come from the graft donor.

As concerns this clone: The sample carries other DNA sequences with the same CDR3. The CDR3 protein is CASKVNTEAFF. CDR3 DNA sequence: TGTGCCAGCAAGGTCAACACTGAAGCTTTCTTT. V gene TRBV28 combines with J gene TRBJ1-1; D is uncertain. The CDR3 runs 11 residues. Germline values: CDR1 MDHEN, CDR2 SYDVKM. Deletions cut 7 bases from V and 2 bases from J, with 5 bases between.

The CDR3 here is CSVLGGFPGNTIYF. The CDR3 DNA reads as TGCAGCGTTCTAGGGGGGTTCCCTGGAAACACCATATATTTT. The chain couples TRBV29-1 to TRBJ1-3, with D possibly being TRBD1 (6 bases). CDR1 and CDR2 from the germline V gene are SQVTM and ANQGSEA. The CDR3 loop spans 14 amino acids. Deletions cut 5 bases from V and 2 bases from J, with 13 bases between.

This chain uses TRBV19 with TRBJ1-1, with D possibly being TRBD1 (5 bases). V lost 6 bases and J lost 1, with 9 bases in between. Germline assignment: CDR1 LNHDA and CDR2 SQIVND (reference sequence). The CDR3 contains 13 residues. CDR3 DNA: TGTGCCAGTAGATCGGGGGAGAACACTGAAGCTTTCTTT. It translates to CASRSGENTEAFF.

The genes are TRBV7-3 and TRBJ1-1; 7 nucleotides match TRBD1. The CDR3 has 14 residues. CDR1 and CDR2 from the germline V gene are SGHTA and FQGTGA. With V trimmed by 5 bases and J by 0 bases, 3 bases remained unmatched. CDR3 sequence (DNA): TGTGCCAGCAGCCCCAGGGGGGTGAACACTGAAGCTTTCTTT. Its protein is CASSPRGVNTEAFF.

DNA for the CDR3: TGTGCCAGCGCCACCGGGACAGCGAACACCGGGGAGCTGTTTTTT. Translating gives CASATGTANTGELFF. The chain joins TRBV19 to TRBJ2-2; TRBD1 matches at 7 bases. Germline V gene sequence: CDR1 LNHDA, CDR2 SQIVND (reference sequence). The CDR3 is made up of 15 amino acids. V lost 9 bases, J lost 0 bases, and 7 bases stayed unmatched.

The chain uses TRBV5-1 and TRBJ2-1; D gene uncertain. V lost 0 bases to trimming and J lost 8 bases, with 18 bases between them. This CDR3 contains 16 residues. Germline V gene data show CDR1 as SGHRS and CDR2 as YFSETQ. The CDR3: CASSLGTGSVGDEQFF. CDR3 DNA sequence: TGCGCCAGCAGCTTGGGTACGGGTAGTGTCGGCGATGAGCAGTTCTTC.

V gene TRBV28 combines with J gene TRBJ1-5; 7 nucleotides align to TRBD1. Looked up from germline, CDR1 is MDHEN and CDR2 is SYDVKM. V trimming: 6 bases; J trimming: 3 bases; junction bases outside the gene matches: 5. The CDR3 consists of 14 residues. In DNA, the CDR3 is TGTGCCAGCAGGGGGGGGACAGTCAATCAGCCCCAGCATTTT. Its protein is CASRGGTVNQPQHF.

The chain employs TRBV19 and TRBJ1-1; tentative D call: TRBD1 (6 bases). Deletions cut 7 bases from V and 6 bases from J, with 21 bases between. Germline CDR1 and CDR2: LNHDA and SQIVND (reference sequence). The CDR3 has 15 amino acids. CDR3 amino acids: CASNRGRRGSAEAFF. CDR3 coding DNA: TGTGCCAGTAACCGCGGACGCAGGGGAAGCGCTGAAGCTTTCTTT.

The rearrangement uses TRBV28 and TRBJ1-2, with D unresolved. V was clipped by 3 bases and J by 4 bases, with 12 bases between them. CDR1 is MDHEN, CDR2 SYDVKM, per germline. The CDR3 loop spans 14 amino acids. For the CDR3, the DNA is TGTGCCAGCAGTTTTTGGGCGTCGGGCTATGGCTACACCTTC. Translated: CASSFWASGYGYTF.